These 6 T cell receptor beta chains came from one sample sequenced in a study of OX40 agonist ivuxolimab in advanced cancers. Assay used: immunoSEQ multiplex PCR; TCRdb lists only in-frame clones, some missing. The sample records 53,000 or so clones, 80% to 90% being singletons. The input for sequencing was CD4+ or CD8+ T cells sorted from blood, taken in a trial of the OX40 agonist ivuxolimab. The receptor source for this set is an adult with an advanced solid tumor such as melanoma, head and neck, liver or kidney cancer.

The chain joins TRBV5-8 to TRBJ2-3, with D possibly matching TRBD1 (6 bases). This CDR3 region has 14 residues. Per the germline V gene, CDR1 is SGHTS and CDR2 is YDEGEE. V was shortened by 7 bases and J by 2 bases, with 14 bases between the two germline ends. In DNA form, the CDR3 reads TGTGCCAGCGCACAAAGACAGGTCACAGATACGCAGTATTTT. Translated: CASAQRQVTDTQYF.

The CDR3 coding sequence is TGTGCCAGCAGTTGGGGACAGGGAGGTGGCTACACCTTC. Protein: CASSWGQGGGYTF. J is TRBJ1-2 and V is TRBV2; 9 bases match TRBD1. The germline V gene encodes CDR1 SNHLY and CDR2 FYNNEI. The junction had 5 bases not matched to a gene; V was cut back by 5 bases and J by 7 bases. CDR3 size: 13 residues.

The CDR3 bases are TGCGCCAGCAGTCAATTGTGGGGAGGGCAGGCCTACGAGCAGTACTTC. Its translation: CASSQLWGGQAYEQYF. J is TRBJ2-7 and V is TRBV23-1; the match to TRBD2 covers 7 bases. TRBV23-1 is an ORF; its function is uncertain. CDR3 length equals 16 residues. Trimming removed 1 base from V and 2 bases from J; junction bases left unmatched: 8.

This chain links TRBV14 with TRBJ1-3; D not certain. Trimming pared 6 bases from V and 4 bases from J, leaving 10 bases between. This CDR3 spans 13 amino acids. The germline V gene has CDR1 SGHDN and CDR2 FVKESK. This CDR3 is CASREGSGNTIYF. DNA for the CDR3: TGTGCCAGCAGGGAGGGATCCGGAAACACCATATATTTT. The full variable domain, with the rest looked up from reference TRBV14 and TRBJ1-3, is EAGVTQFPSHSVIEKGQTVTLRCDPISGHDNLYWYRRVMGKEIKFLLHFVKESKQDESGMPNNRFLAERTGGTYSTLKVQPAELEDSGVYFCASREGSGNTIYFGEGSWLTVV.

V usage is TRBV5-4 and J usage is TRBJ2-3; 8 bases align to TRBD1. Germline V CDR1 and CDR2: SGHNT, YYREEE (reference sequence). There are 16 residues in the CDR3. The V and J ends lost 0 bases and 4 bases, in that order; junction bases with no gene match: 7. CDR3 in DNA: TGTGCCAGCAGCTTGGCCGGGACAGGAAAAGCAGATACGCAGTATTTT. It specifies CASSLAGTGKADTQYF. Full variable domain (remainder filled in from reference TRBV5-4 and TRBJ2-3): ETGVTQSPTHLIKTRGQQVTLRCSSQSGHNTVSWYQQALGQGPQFIFQYYREEENGRGNFPPRFSGLQFPNYSSELNVNALELDDSALYLCASSLAGTGKADTQYFGPGTRLTVL.

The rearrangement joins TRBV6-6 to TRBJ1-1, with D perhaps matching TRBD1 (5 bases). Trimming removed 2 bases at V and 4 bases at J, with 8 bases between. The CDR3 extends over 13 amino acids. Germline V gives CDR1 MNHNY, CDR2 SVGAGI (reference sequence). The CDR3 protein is CASSYHGGTEAFF. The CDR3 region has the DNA TGTGCCAGCAGTTACCACGGGGGCACTGAAGCTTTCTTT.